The 11 T cell receptor beta chains listed next were all sequenced from one sample in a study of T cells in Graves' hyperthyroidism and ophthalmopathy. Researchers amplified the TCR beta CDR3 regions from RNA transcripts. With the HTBI primer set, the TCR CDR3 went through a first round of RT-PCR. TCRdb re-analysed the multiplex PCR reads in MiXCR, keeping a single row per CDR3 protein. Here the sample spans more than 500,000 distinct CDR3 sequences, 15% to 20% being singletons. Specimen: blood. Receptors originate from a woman aged 25 to 45 with Graves' hyperthyroidism.

This clonotype was seen only a few times. The chain carries TRBV4-1 and TRBJ2-7; D ambiguous. V shed 0 bases and J shed 6 bases, with 15 bases lying between them. This CDR3 spans 15 amino acids. CDR1 MGHRA and CDR2 YSYEKL come from the germline V gene. DNA for the CDR3: TGCGCCAGCAGCCAAGATCAGAGCATAACGGGCGAGCAGTACTTC. It specifies CASSQDQSITGEQYF.

The chain has TRBV6-2 or TRBV6-3 and TRBJ1-1; D remains unclear. There are 12 residues in the CDR3. Trimming took off 4 bases at V and 11 bases at J, with 14 bases between the two ends. Germline CDR1 is MNHEY and CDR2 is SVGEGT. DNA for the CDR3: TGTGCCAGCAGTTGGCAGACCTCACACGCTTTCTTT. Amino acids: CASSWQTSHAFF.

The chain is built from TRBV7-2 and TRBJ2-3; TRBD2 matches at 16 bases. Trimming took 8 bases from V and 2 from J; bases not matched to a gene: 10. The CDR3 sequence is 18 residues long. CDR1 is SGHTA and CDR2 is FQGNSA in the germline V gene. The CDR3 protein is CASSPGLAGGPVTDTQYF. The CDR3 DNA reads as TGTGCCAGCTCACCGGGACTAGCGGGAGGGCCTGTCACAGATACGCAGTATTTT.

This clonotype was counted many times. The rearrangement joins TRBV7-2 to TRBJ2-5; TRBD2 might be the D (7 bases). The V end lost 8 bases, the J end lost 8 bases, and 24 bases lay between the germline ends. CDR1 is SGHTA and CDR2 is FQGNSA in the germline V gene. CDR3 length: 15 residues. The CDR3 is CASLNRGGSGETQYF. The CDR3 DNA reads as TGTGCCAGCTTGAATAGGGGGGGAAGCGGGGAAACCCAGTACTTC.

This clonotype was seen a handful of times. This chain uses TRBV6-1 with TRBJ1-1; unclear D gene. Germline CDR1 MNHNS, CDR2 SASEGT. Trimming took off 5 bases at V and 8 bases at J, with 9 bases between the two ends. The CDR3 runs to 11 residues. The CDR3 coding sequence is TGTGCCAGCAGTCCCGTCCCGGAAGCTTTCTTT. It is translated as CASSPVPEAFF.

This clonotype was detected many times. The chain recombines TRBV2 with TRBJ2-2; no clear D gene. V was pared by 1 base and J by 6 bases, with 6 bases between. Germline V gives CDR1 SNHLY, CDR2 FYNNEI. This CDR3 has 13 amino acids. CDR3 sequence reads: CASSEGVAGELFF. The DNA for the CDR3 is TGTGCCAGCAGTGAAGGTGTCGCCGGGGAGCTGTTTTTT.

This clonotype was counted ten times or more. The chain links TRBV7-9 to TRBJ2-5; 8 bases fit TRBD1. Germline V gene sequence: CDR1 SEHNR, CDR2 FQNEAQ (reference sequence). Trimming took 6 bases from V and 5 from J; bases not matched to a gene: 14. The CDR3 covers 16 residues. This chain's CDR3 is CASRPRISGGFETQYF. For the CDR3, the DNA is TGTGCCAGCAGACCCAGGATTTCAGGGGGCTTCGAGACCCAGTACTTC.

V gene TRBV20-1 combines with J gene TRBJ2-2, with TRBD2 matching over 13 bases. The CDR3 has 15 amino acids. Germline loops: CDR1 DFQATT, CDR2 SNEGSKA (reference sequence). Unmatched junction bases numbered 4, after V lost 3 bases and J lost 6 bases. CDR3 DNA sequence: TGCAGTGCTAGGGGGGGACTAGCGGGATCCGGGGAGCTGTTTTTT. As protein: CSARGGLAGSGELFF.

This clonotype was counted many times. The V call is TRBV5-8, the J call TRBJ2-3; D gene uncertain. The V end lost 1 base, the J end lost 9 bases, and 15 bases lay between the germline ends. CDR3 length: 14 residues. Germline CDR1 and CDR2: SGHTS and YDEGEE. CDR3 DNA: TGTGCCAGCAGCTTGTTCGGAACGGCTGGCACGCAGTATTTT. Translated, it gives CASSLFGTAGTQYF.

The chain employs TRBV12-5 and TRBJ1-1; TRBD1 agrees at 9 bases. The V segment lost 2 bases and the J segment 0 bases; nucleotides outside the gene matches: 7. CDR1 is LGHNT, CDR2 FRNRAP, per germline. CDR3 length: 17 amino acids. The CDR3 DNA sequence: TGTGCTAGTGGTTTGCCCCAACAGGGGGCGCTGAACACTGAAGCTTTCTTT. It codes for CASGLPQQGALNTEAFF.

Ten or more counts support this clonotype. CDR3 sequence reads: CASSLALAGGPPKFF. Here the CDR3 DNA reads TGTGCCAGCAGCTTAGCATTAGCGGGAGGGCCCCCAAAGTTCTTC. The chain has TRBV11-2 and TRBJ2-1; TRBD2 matches 11 bases. The V segment lost 1 base and the J segment 14 bases; nucleotides outside the gene matches: 10. Germline V gene data show CDR1 as SGHAT and CDR2 as FQNNGV. The CDR3 has 15 residues.